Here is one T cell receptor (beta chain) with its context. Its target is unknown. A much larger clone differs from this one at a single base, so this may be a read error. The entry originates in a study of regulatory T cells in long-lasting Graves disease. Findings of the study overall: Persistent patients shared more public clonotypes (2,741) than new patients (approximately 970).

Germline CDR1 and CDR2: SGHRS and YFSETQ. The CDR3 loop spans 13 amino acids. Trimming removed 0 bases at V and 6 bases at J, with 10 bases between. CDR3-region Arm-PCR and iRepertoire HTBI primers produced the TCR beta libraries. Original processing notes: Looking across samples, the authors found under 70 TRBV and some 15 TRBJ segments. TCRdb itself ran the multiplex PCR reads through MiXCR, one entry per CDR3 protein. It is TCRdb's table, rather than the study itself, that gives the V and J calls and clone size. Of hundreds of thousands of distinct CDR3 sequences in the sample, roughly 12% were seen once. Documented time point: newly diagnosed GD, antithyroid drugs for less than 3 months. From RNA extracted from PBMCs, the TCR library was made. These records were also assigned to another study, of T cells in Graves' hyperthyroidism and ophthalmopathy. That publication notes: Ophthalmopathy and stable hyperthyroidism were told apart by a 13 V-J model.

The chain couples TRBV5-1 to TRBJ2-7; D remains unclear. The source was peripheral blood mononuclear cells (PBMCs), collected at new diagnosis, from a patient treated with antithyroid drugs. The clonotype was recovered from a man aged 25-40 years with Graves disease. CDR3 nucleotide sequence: TGCGCCAGCAGCTTGGCAGATGCCTGCGAGCAGTACTTC. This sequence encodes CASSLADACEQYF.